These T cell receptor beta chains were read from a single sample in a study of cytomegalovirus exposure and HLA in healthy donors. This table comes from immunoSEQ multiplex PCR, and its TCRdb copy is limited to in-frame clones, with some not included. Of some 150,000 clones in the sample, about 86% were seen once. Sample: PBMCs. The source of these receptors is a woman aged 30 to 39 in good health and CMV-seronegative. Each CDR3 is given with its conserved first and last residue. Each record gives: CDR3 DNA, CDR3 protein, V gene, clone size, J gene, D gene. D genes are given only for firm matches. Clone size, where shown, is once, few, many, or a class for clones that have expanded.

cdr3_nt: TGTGCCAGCAGCGTAGCCCAGGGGGCGAATGAGCAGTTCTTC
cdr3_aa: CASSVAQGANEQFF
v_call: TRBV9
clone_size: once
j_call: TRBJ2-1
d_call: TRBD1

cdr3_nt: TGTGCCACCAGCATGTTAAATCAGCCCCAGCATTTT
cdr3_aa: CATSMLNQPQHF
v_call: TRBV15
clone_size: .
j_call: TRBJ1-5
d_call: .

cdr3_nt: TGTGCCAGCAGCGGGACTAGGGGAACAGATACGCAGTATTTT
cdr3_aa: CASSGTRGTDTQYF
v_call: TRBV9
clone_size: .
j_call: TRBJ2-3
d_call: TRBD2

cdr3_nt: TGCAGCGCCGTAGACAGGGAAGGCGGCTACACCTTC
cdr3_aa: CSAVDREGGYTF
v_call: TRBV29-1
clone_size: .
j_call: TRBJ1-2
d_call: TRBD1

cdr3_nt: TGTGCCAGTAGTCCCCGACAGGGGGGAGGCTACACCTTC
cdr3_aa: CASSPRQGGGYTF
v_call: TRBV19
clone_size: .
j_call: TRBJ1-2
d_call: TRBD1

cdr3_nt: TGTGCCTGGAGTAAAGGCGGGGACACTGAAGCTTTCTTT
cdr3_aa: CAWSKGGDTEAFF
v_call: TRBV30
clone_size: .
j_call: TRBJ1-1
d_call: .

cdr3_nt: TGTGCCAGCAGAGCGTCCGGGACAGGGGTCACTGAAGCTTTCTTT
cdr3_aa: CASRASGTGVTEAFF
v_call: TRBV6-1
clone_size: .
j_call: TRBJ1-1
d_call: TRBD1

cdr3_nt: TGTGCCAGCAGTTCATTACAGGGGAACACTGAAGCTTTCTTT
cdr3_aa: CASSSLQGNTEAFF
v_call: TRBV27
clone_size: once
j_call: TRBJ1-1
d_call: .

cdr3_nt: TGTGCCAGCAGCGAAAACAGGGGGCGCGGCTATGGCTACACCTTC
cdr3_aa: CASSENRGRGYGYTF
v_call: TRBV6-1
clone_size: .
j_call: TRBJ1-2
d_call: TRBD1

cdr3_nt: TGTGCCAGTAGTCTCAAACTGGACAGGGCCGAAAAACTGTTTTTT
cdr3_aa: CASSLKLDRAEKLFF
v_call: TRBV19
clone_size: .
j_call: TRBJ1-4
d_call: TRBD1

cdr3_nt: TGTGCCAGCAGTTTTAGGACAGGGGGCTTTTCACCCCTCCACTTT
cdr3_aa: CASSFRTGGFSPLHF
v_call: TRBV27
clone_size: .
j_call: TRBJ1-6
d_call: TRBD1

cdr3_nt: TGTGCCAGCAGTGAAGCCGCAGGGTTCCCAGAGACCCAGTACTTC
cdr3_aa: CASSEAAGFPETQYF
v_call: TRBV6-1
clone_size: .
j_call: TRBJ2-5
d_call: .

cdr3_nt: TGTGCCAGCAGTGAATATCGACCGGGACAAGGGGGCTCTGGGGCCAACGTCCTGACTTTC
cdr3_aa: CASSEYRPGQGGSGANVLTF
v_call: TRBV2
clone_size: .
j_call: TRBJ2-6
d_call: .

cdr3_nt: TGCAGCGTTGGTAACCCTTCCGGGACAGGACACTACGAGCAGTACTTC
cdr3_aa: CSVGNPSGTGHYEQYF
v_call: TRBV29-1
clone_size: .
j_call: TRBJ2-7
d_call: TRBD1

cdr3_nt: TGTGCCAGCCTCGGGGGAGCTAACTATGGCTACACCTTC
cdr3_aa: CASLGGANYGYTF
v_call: TRBV27
clone_size: .
j_call: TRBJ1-2
d_call: .

cdr3_nt: TGCAGCGGATCAGGGGGTCATAACTATGGCTACACCTTC
cdr3_aa: CSGSGGHNYGYTF
v_call: TRBV29-1
clone_size: .
j_call: TRBJ1-2
d_call: TRBD1

cdr3_nt: TGCGCCAGCAAGCTCTCGGTCGCCAGCGGGGGGGGCGAGCAGTACTTC
cdr3_aa: CASKLSVASGGGEQYF
v_call: TRBV5-1
clone_size: once
j_call: TRBJ2-7
d_call: TRBD2

cdr3_nt: TGTGCCAGCAGTTACTGGGGTGGGGCTCAAGAGACCCAGTACTTC
cdr3_aa: CASSYWGGAQETQYF
v_call: TRBV6-5
clone_size: .
j_call: TRBJ2-5
d_call: .

cdr3_nt: TGTGCCAGCACGGGGCGGGGGGTCACAGATACGCAGTATTTT
cdr3_aa: CASTGRGVTDTQYF
v_call: TRBV27
clone_size: .
j_call: TRBJ2-3
d_call: TRBD2

cdr3_nt: TGCGCCAGTGGCGAGGGGGCCTCTATTAATTCACCCCTCCACTTT
cdr3_aa: CASGEGASINSPLHF
v_call: TRBV5-1
clone_size: .
j_call: TRBJ1-6
d_call: TRBD1

cdr3_nt: TGTGCCAGCAGCCAAGAAAAAAGGACTAGCGGCACAGATACGCAGTATTTT
cdr3_aa: CASSQEKRTSGTDTQYF
v_call: TRBV4-2
clone_size: .
j_call: TRBJ2-3
d_call: TRBD2

cdr3_nt: TGTGCCAGCAGTACCCGGGACAGGGGTAATCAGCCCCAGCATTTT
cdr3_aa: CASSTRDRGNQPQHF
v_call: TRBV27
clone_size: .
j_call: TRBJ1-5
d_call: TRBD1

cdr3_nt: TGCGCCAGCAGGGATCTTACAGGAAACCAAGAGACCCAGTACTTC
cdr3_aa: CASRDLTGNQETQYF
v_call: TRBV10-2
clone_size: .
j_call: TRBJ2-5
d_call: .

cdr3_nt: TGTGCCAGCACTCTGTACTCGGCGGCGGGGGAGCTGTTTTTT
cdr3_aa: CASTLYSAAGELFF
v_call: TRBV6-5
clone_size: .
j_call: TRBJ2-2
d_call: .

cdr3_nt: TGTGCCAGTAGTGATACAGGGACAGAGACCCAGTACTTC
cdr3_aa: CASSDTGTETQYF
v_call: TRBV19
clone_size: once
j_call: TRBJ2-5
d_call: .

cdr3_nt: TGTGCCAGCAGCCTGCGACAGGGTACCTATGGCTACACCTTC
cdr3_aa: CASSLRQGTYGYTF
v_call: TRBV7-6
clone_size: .
j_call: TRBJ1-2
d_call: TRBD1

cdr3_nt: TGCGCCAGCGGCGAGGGGGATGAAAAACTGTTTTTT
cdr3_aa: CASGEGDEKLFF
v_call: TRBV4-1
clone_size: .
j_call: TRBJ1-4
d_call: .

cdr3_nt: TGCGCCAGCAGCTTTAGAGACGAGCAGTACTTC
cdr3_aa: CASSFRDEQYF
v_call: TRBV5-1
clone_size: .
j_call: TRBJ2-7
d_call: .

cdr3_nt: TGTGCCAGTAGTATCCGAGGGCTGGCTTTCTTT
cdr3_aa: CASSIRGLAFF
v_call: TRBV19
clone_size: .
j_call: TRBJ1-1
d_call: .